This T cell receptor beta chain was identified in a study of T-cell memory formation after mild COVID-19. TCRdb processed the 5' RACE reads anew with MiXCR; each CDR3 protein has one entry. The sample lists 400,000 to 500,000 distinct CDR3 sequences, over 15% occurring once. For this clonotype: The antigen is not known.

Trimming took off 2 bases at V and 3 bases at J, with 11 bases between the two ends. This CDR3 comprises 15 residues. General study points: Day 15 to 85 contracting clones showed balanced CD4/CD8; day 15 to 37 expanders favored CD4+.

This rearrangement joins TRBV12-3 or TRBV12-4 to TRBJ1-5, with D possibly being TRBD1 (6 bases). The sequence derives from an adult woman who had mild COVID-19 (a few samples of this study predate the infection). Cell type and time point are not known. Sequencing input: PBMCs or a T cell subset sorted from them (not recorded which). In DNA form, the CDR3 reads TGTGCCAGCAGTTTATACGGACAGATCAATCAGCCCCAGCATTTT. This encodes CASSLYGQINQPQHF.